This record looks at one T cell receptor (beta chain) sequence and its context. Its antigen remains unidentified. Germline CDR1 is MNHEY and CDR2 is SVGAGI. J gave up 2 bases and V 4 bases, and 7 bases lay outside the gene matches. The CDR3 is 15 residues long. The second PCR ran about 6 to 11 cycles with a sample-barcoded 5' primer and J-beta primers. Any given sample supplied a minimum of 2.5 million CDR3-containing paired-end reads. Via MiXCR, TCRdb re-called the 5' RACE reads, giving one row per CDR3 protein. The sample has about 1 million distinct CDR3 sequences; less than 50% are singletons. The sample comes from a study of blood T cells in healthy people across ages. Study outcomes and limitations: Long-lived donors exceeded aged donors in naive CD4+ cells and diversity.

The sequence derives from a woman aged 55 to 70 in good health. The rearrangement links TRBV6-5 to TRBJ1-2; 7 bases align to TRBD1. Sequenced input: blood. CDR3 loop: CASSLRAGGNYGYTF. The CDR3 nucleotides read TGTGCCAGCAGTTTGAGGGCAGGGGGAAACTATGGCTACACCTTC.